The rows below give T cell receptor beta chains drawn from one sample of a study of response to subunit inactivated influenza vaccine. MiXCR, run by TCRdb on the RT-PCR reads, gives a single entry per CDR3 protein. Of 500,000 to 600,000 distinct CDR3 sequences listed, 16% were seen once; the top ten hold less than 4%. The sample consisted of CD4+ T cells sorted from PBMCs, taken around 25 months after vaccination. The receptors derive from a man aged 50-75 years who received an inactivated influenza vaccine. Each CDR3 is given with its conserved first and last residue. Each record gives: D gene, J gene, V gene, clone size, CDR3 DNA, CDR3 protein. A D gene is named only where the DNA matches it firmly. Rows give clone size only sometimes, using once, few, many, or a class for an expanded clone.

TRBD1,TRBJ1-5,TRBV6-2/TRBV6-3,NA,TGTGCCAGCAGTTCCGGACAGGGAGTCGATAGCAATCAGCCCCAGCATTTT,CASSSGQGVDSNQPQHF
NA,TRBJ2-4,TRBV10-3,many,TGTGCCATCGCCGAGCGGGAAAACATTCAGTACTTC,CAIAERENIQYF
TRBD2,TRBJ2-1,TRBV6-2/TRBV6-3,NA,TGTGCCAGCAGGCCGAGGTCTAGCGGGAGCTCCTACAATGAGCAGTTCTTC,CASRPRSSGSSYNEQFF
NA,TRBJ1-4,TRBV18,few,TGTGCCAGCTCACCGTCAACTAATGAAAAACTGTTTTTT,CASSPSTNEKLFF
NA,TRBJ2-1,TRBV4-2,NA,TGTGCCAGCAGCCAAGTGGGGGGGGGCGGATACAATGAGCAGTTCTTC,CASSQVGGGGYNEQFF
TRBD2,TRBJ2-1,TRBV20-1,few,TGCAGTGCCGCACGGCTAGCGGGATCCTTTGAGCAGTTCTTC,CSAARLAGSFEQFF
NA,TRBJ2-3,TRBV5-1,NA,TGCGCCAGCAGCTGGCTAGCGACAGATACGCAGTATTTT,CASSWLATDTQYF
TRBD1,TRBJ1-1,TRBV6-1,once,TGTGCCAGCGCCCCCCGGGACAGGGGGTTCACTGCAGCTTTCTTT,CASAPRDRGFTAAFF
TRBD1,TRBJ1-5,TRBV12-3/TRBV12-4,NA,TGTGCCAGCAGTTTAAGGACAGGAGGTAGCAATCAGCCCCAGCATTTT,CASSLRTGGSNQPQHF
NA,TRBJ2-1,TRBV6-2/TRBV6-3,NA,TGTGCCAGCAGCGGAAAGACAGAGCCCCCCGCTGAGCAGTTCTTC,CASSGKTEPPAEQFF
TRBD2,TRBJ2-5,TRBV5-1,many,TGCGCCAGCAGCGAGAGACTAGCGGGGGGATTCCAAGAGACCCAGTACTTC,CASSERLAGGFQETQYF
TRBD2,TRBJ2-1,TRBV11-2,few,TGTGCCAGCAGCCTCCGACCGGGACTAGCGTACAATGAGCAGTTCTTC,CASSLRPGLAYNEQFF
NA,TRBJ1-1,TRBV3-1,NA,TGTGCCAGCAGCCAAGTCACGGGGGTTGCTGAAGCTTTCTTT,CASSQVTGVAEAFF
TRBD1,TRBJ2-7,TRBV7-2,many,TGTGCCAGCAGTCCTTCGGGGACAGTACTTTACGAGCAGTACTTC,CASSPSGTVLYEQYF
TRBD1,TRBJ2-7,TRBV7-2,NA,TGTGCCAGCAGCTGGGGGACAGGGGATTACGAGCAGTACTTC,CASSWGTGDYEQYF
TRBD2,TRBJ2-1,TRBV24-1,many,TGTGCCACCAGTGATTTTATCGGGAGGGCCCTCAATGAGCAGTTCTTC,CATSDFIGRALNEQFF
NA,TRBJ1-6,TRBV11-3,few,TGTGCCAGCAGCTCCGGACAAATTAATTCACCCCTCCACTTT,CASSSGQINSPLHF
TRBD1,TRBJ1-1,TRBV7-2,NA,TGTGCCAGCAGCCCCCAGGGGGCGGGGAACACTGAAGCTTTCTTT,CASSPQGAGNTEAFF
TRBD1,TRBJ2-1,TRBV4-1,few,TGCGCCAGCAGCCAACCCCGACAGGGCGGGTTCAATGAGCAGTTCTTC,CASSQPRQGGFNEQFF
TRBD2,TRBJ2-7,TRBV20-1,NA,TGCAGTGCCCCAAGGGACTTCGGGGGGTCCTACGAGCAGTACTTC,CSAPRDFGGSYEQYF